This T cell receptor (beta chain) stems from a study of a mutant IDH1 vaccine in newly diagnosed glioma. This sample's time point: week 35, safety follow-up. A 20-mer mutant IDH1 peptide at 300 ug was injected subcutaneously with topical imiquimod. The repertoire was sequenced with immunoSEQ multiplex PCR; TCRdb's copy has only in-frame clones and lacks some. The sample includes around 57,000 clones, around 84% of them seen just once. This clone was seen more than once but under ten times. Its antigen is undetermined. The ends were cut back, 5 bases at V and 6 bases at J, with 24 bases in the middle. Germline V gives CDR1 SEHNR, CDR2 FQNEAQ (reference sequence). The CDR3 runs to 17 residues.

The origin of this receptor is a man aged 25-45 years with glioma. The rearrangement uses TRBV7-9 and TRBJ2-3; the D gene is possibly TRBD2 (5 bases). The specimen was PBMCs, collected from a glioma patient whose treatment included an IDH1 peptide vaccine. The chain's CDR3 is CASSRGFSEGNEDTQYF. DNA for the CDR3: TGTGCCAGCAGCCGGGGTTTTTCTGAAGGGAATGAGGATACGCAGTATTTT.